Presented here are 2 T cell receptor beta chains from one specimen sequenced in a study of a mutant IDH1 vaccine in newly diagnosed glioma. Time point meaning: week 47, end of study. With topical imiquimod, each dose of the vaccine consisted of 300 ug of mutant IDH1 20-mer peptide. The protocol was immunoSEQ multiplex PCR, while the TCRdb copy is restricted to in-frame clones and leaves out a portion. The repertoire has about 94,000 clones, just under 90% of them found once; the top ten carry 0.75% to 0.95%. Which antigens these TCRs recognize remains unknown. The sample was PBMCs, taken from a glioma patient whose treatment included an IDH1 peptide vaccine. The receptors derive from a woman aged 50 to 60 with glioma.

The chain is built from TRBV5-1 and TRBJ1-1; D is possibly TRBD1 (5 bases). Trimming removed 5 bases at V and 1 base at J, with 18 bases between. This CDR3 is built from 16 residues. Germline V lookup: CDR1 SGHRS, CDR2 YFSETQ. CDR3 sequence: CASRLPGLTTNTEAFF. For the CDR3, the DNA is TGCGCCAGCAGATTACCGGGACTAACGACGAACACTGAAGCTTTCTTT. The full variable domain, with the rest looked up from reference TRBV5-1 and TRBJ1-1, is KAGVTQTPRYLIKTRGQQVTLSCSPISGHRSVSWYQQTPGQGLQFLFEYFSETQRNKGNFPGRFSGRQFSNSRSEMNVSTLELGDSALYLCASRLPGLTTNTEAFFGQGTRLTVV.

J is TRBJ2-5 and V is TRBV28; D call uncertain. This CDR3 spans 11 amino acids. V lost 2 bases to trimming and J lost 5 bases, with 3 bases between them. In germline, CDR1 is MDHEN, CDR2 SYDVKM. The CDR3 sequence is CASSLRETQYF. The CDR3 nucleotides read TGTGCCAGCAGTTTAAGGGAGACCCAGTACTTC.